This entry features one T cell receptor (beta chain) sequence. Its specificity is not known. This entry is derived from a study of T cells in Graves' hyperthyroidism and ophthalmopathy. Overall study: Peripheral blood was secured at the point of initial diagnosis, before any treatment.

General study results and limits: The blood repertoire included most of the expanded thyroid clonotypes above 0.001.

RNA transcripts were the template for amplifying TCR beta CDR3 regions. The primer set for the first-round RT-PCR of the TCR CDR3 was HTBI. TCRdb recomputed calls from the multiplex PCR reads with MiXCR, one row per CDR3 protein. The sample lists 600,000 to 900,000 distinct CDR3 sequences, roughly 15% occurring once. Patients counted as stable if ophthalmopathy did not develop within 18 months. This TCR derives from a man in his late teens or twenties with Graves' hyperthyroidism. Sequences were obtained from blood.

CDR3 residues: CASSGTGLNNSPLHF. CDR3 nucleotide sequence: TGTGCCAGCAGTGGAACCGGGCTGAATAATTCACCCCTCCACTTT. The chain is built from TRBV2 and TRBJ1-6; D remains ambiguous. Germline assignment: CDR1 SNHLY and CDR2 FYNNEI. Trimming cost V 4 bases and J 5 bases, with 12 bases left between them. The CDR3 consists of 15 residues.